The 5 T cell receptor beta chains below were found in one sample sequenced in a study of T cells after posttransplantation cyclophosphamide. Clones were read by immunoSEQ multiplex PCR, and TCRdb kept only the in-frame ones, dropping some. This sample has just over 25,000 clones, each found more than once. The sample taken for sequencing was PBMCs. These receptors were collected from a man aged 50 to 60 in good health, CMV-negative, and a related stem cell transplant donor.

This clone was recorded at least ten times. The chain links TRBV10-1 to TRBJ2-3; 11 bases fit TRBD2. V lost 1 base, J lost 5 bases, and 2 bases stayed unmatched. The CDR3 has 15 residues. Per the germline V gene, CDR1 is WNHNN and CDR2 is SYGVQD (reference sequence). The CDR3 sequence: CASSELAGGVDTQYF. DNA for the CDR3: TGCGCCAGCAGTGAGTTAGCGGGAGGGGTAGATACGCAGTATTTT.

This clone was detected many times. V gene TRBV19 combines with J gene TRBJ1-3; D is perhaps TRBD1 (5 bases). The V and J ends lost 2 bases and 4 bases respectively, with 12 bases between them. Germline V gene lookup returns CDR1 LNHDA and CDR2 SQIVND (reference sequence). CDR3 length: 15 residues. CDR3 coding DNA: TGTGCCAGTAGTATACCCGGGGGAAAAGGAAACACCATATATTTT. Translated: CASSIPGGKGNTIYF.

The V call is TRBV27, the J call TRBJ2-5; TRBD2 matches at 7 bases. The J call is in doubt because the DNA end fits TRBJ2-7 better. The CDR3 sequence is 18 residues long. Germline CDR1 reads MNHEY; CDR2 reads SMNVEV (reference sequence). This CDR3 is CASSLEVFTSVFTYEQYF. In DNA form, the CDR3 reads TGTGCCAGCAGTTTAGAAGTATTTACTAGCGTTTTCACCTACGAGCAGTACTTC.

The table lists this clone with a few counts. The rearrangement joins TRBV9 to TRBJ2-2; 7 nucleotides match TRBD1. In germline, CDR1 is SGDLS, CDR2 YYNGEE. V was pared by 4 bases and J by 4 bases, with 4 bases of the junction left unmatched. The CDR3 consists of 14 residues. The CDR3 DNA sequence: TGTGCCAGCAGCCGACAGGGTGGCACCGGGGAGCTGTTTTTT. Its translation: CASSRQGGTGELFF.

This clone was detected many times. The rearrangement uses TRBV19 and TRBJ2-5; 8 positions agree with TRBD1. This CDR3 contains 18 residues. Trimming cost V 2 bases and J 14 bases; bases outside gene matches: 25. Germline V gene data show CDR1 as LNHDA and CDR2 as SQIVND (reference sequence). DNA of the CDR3: TGTGCCAGTAGTATACCTCCTATGGACAGGGTTACTCCCTGGCTCCACTACTTC. It specifies CASSIPPMDRVTPWLHYF.